A selection of T cell receptor beta chains follows, all from one sample in a study of shared clonotypes between healthy human individuals. The assay was immunoSEQ multiplex PCR, and TCRdb's table has in-frame clones only and misses some. The profile shows over 2 million clones, 85% to 95% of them singletons. The sample consisted of naive CD8+ T cells sorted from blood. These receptors all come from a man between 18 and 35 years old in good health. Each CDR3 is given with its conserved first and last residue. A D gene is named only where the DNA matches it firmly. A clone size is listed for some rows: how often the clone was seen (once, few, many), or a class if it is expanded.

.	TRBV19	TRBJ1-1	once	CASSTGATEAFF	TGTGCCAGTAGTACAGGGGCCACTGAAGCTTTCTTT
.	TRBV4-1	TRBJ2-5	.	CASSLGISVETQYF	TGCGCCAGCAGCCTAGGAATCTCGGTCGAGACCCAGTACTTC
.	TRBV5-4	TRBJ2-7	.	CASSLIGNDYEQYF	TGTGCCAGCAGCTTGATAGGTAACGACTACGAGCAGTACTTC
TRBD2	TRBV28	TRBJ2-3	.	CASVIAGAQRDTQYF	TGTGCCAGCGTAATAGCGGGGGCCCAGCGGGATACGCAGTATTTT
.	TRBV7-9	TRBJ2-1	.	CASRELLPYNEQFF	TGTGCCAGCAGGGAGCTACTTCCCTACAATGAGCAGTTCTTC
.	TRBV7-9	TRBJ1-2	.	CASSFQTGYTF	TGTGCCAGCAGCTTCCAGACTGGCTACACCTTC
.	TRBV13	TRBJ2-1	.	CASGIGNEQFF	TGTGCCAGCGGGATAGGGAATGAGCAGTTCTTC
TRBD2	TRBV7-9	TRBJ2-4	.	CASSSPSAGVAKNIQYF	TGTGCCAGCAGCTCCCCCTCAGCGGGGGTAGCCAAAAACATTCAGTACTTC
TRBD1	TRBV29-1	TRBJ2-2	.	CSVEGRTGDPGELFF	TGCAGCGTTGAAGGGAGGACAGGGGACCCCGGGGAGCTGTTTTTT
.	TRBV30	TRBJ2-3	.	CAWSPLGDTDTQYF	TGTGCCTGGAGCCCACTAGGGGACACAGATACGCAGTATTTT
.	TRBV29-1	TRBJ1-2	.	CSVDTTHYGYTF	TGCAGCGTTGACACTACTCACTATGGCTACACCTTC
.	TRBV6-5	TRBJ2-1	.	CASSSPGEQFF	TGTGCCAGCAGTTCCCCGGGAGAGCAGTTCTTC
.	TRBV16	TRBJ1-4	once	CASSPRGNGDEKLFF	TGTGCCAGCAGCCCGCGCGGGAACGGAGATGAAAAACTGTTTTTT
.	TRBV27	TRBJ2-5	.	CASSLSSSVETQYF	TGTGCCAGCAGTTTATCGAGTAGCGTCGAGACCCAGTACTTC
TRBD1	TRBV10-3	TRBJ1-1	.	CAISDQGGRATEAFF	TGTGCCATCAGTGATCAGGGGGGTCGGGCCACTGAAGCTTTCTTT
.	TRBV30	TRBJ2-1	.	CAWSGTNEQFF	TGTGCCTGGAGTGGGACCAATGAGCAGTTCTTC
.	TRBV10-1	TRBJ1-2	.	CASSDGIKDINGYTF	TGCGCCAGCAGTGATGGGATTAAGGATATTAATGGCTACACCTTC
TRBD1	TRBV11-2	TRBJ1-2	.	CASSPIPGQGNYGYTF	TGTGCCAGCAGCCCCATTCCGGGACAGGGGAACTATGGCTACACCTTC
TRBD2	TRBV4-1	TRBJ2-1	.	CASSQVAGAYNEQFF	TGCGCCAGCAGCCAAGTAGCGGGGGCCTACAATGAGCAGTTCTTC
TRBD1	TRBV7-9	TRBJ2-1	.	CASSLGTGTYNEQFF	TGTGCCAGCAGCTTGGGGACAGGTACCTACAATGAGCAGTTCTTC
.	TRBV6-1	TRBJ1-4	.	CASSEGRASAGGLFF	TGTGCCAGCAGTGAAGGACGAGCCAGTGCGGGCGGACTGTTTTTT
.	TRBV11-2	TRBJ2-7	.	CASSDWGYEQYF	TGTGCCAGCAGCGATTGGGGCTACGAGCAGTACTTC
.	TRBV4-3	TRBJ2-2	.	CASSQAPYEGANTGELFF	TGCGCCAGCAGCCAAGCTCCTTATGAGGGCGCGAACACCGGGGAGCTGTTTTTT
.	TRBV19	TRBJ1-2	once	CASSIDLESVYGYTF	TGTGCCAGTAGTATAGATTTAGAGTCGGTCTATGGCTACACCTTC
.	TRBV7-2	TRBJ1-5	.	CASSLAGGAYQPQHF	TGTGCCAGCAGCTTAGCGGGGGGAGCCTATCAGCCCCAGCATTTT
.	TRBV9	TRBJ2-5	.	CASSVDWGAGETQYF	TGTGCCAGCAGCGTAGATTGGGGGGCCGGTGAGACCCAGTACTTC
.	TRBV7-9	TRBJ2-2	.	CASSLAGATGGELFF	TGTGCCAGCAGCTTAGCCGGGGCCACGGGCGGGGAGCTGTTTTTT
TRBD1	TRBV28	TRBJ2-7	.	CASSFRDSYYEQYF	TGTGCCAGCAGTTTTAGGGACAGTTACTACGAGCAGTACTTC
.	TRBV7-6	TRBJ2-7	.	CASSLEGPHEQYF	TGTGCCAGCAGCTTAGAAGGGCCCCACGAGCAGTACTTC
TRBD1	TRBV27	TRBJ1-1	.	CASSPAGTGGNTEAFF	TGTGCCAGCAGTCCCGCCGGGACAGGGGGGAACACTGAAGCTTTCTTT
.	TRBV5-1	TRBJ2-5	.	CASSLGQWAQETQYF	TGCGCCAGCAGCTTGGGACAGTGGGCACAAGAGACCCAGTACTTC
.	TRBV11-2	TRBJ2-1	.	CASSFVPAAYNEQFF	TGTGCCAGCAGCTTCGTACCAGCTGCCTACAATGAGCAGTTCTTC
.	TRBV14	TRBJ2-3	.	CASSQFIGDFTDTQYF	TGTGCCAGCAGCCAATTTATAGGGGACTTCACAGATACGCAGTATTTT
TRBD2	TRBV15	TRBJ2-2	.	CATSAPGLAGAGELFF	TGTGCCACCAGCGCACCGGGACTAGCGGGAGCCGGGGAGCTGTTTTTT
TRBD2	TRBV6-5	TRBJ2-1	.	CASSYGEGFNEQFF	TGTGCCAGCAGTTACGGGGAGGGTTTCAATGAGCAGTTCTTC
.	TRBV6-5	TRBJ2-2	.	CASSYSTGSHTGELFF	TGTGCCAGCAGTTACTCGACCGGGTCCCACACCGGGGAGCTGTTTTTT
TRBD1	TRBV28	TRBJ2-3	.	CASSHTGDTDTQYF	TGTGCCAGCAGCCATACAGGGGACACAGATACGCAGTATTTT
TRBD1	TRBV27	TRBJ2-7	.	CASSPLPPTGRTYEQYF	TGTGCCAGCAGTCCTCTTCCTCCGACAGGGCGGACCTACGAGCAGTACTTC
.	TRBV7-9	TRBJ2-5	.	CASSPSGHAFPTQYF	TGTGCCAGCAGCCCGTCGGGACATGCGTTTCCGACCCAGTACTTC
.	TRBV9	TRBJ2-7	.	CASSVESNSYEQYF	TGTGCCAGCAGCGTAGAATCCAACTCCTACGAGCAGTACTTC
TRBD1	TRBV30	TRBJ1-5	.	CAWSSGQGNQPQHF	TGTGCCTGGAGTTCCGGACAGGGTAATCAGCCCCAGCATTTT
.	TRBV4-3	TRBJ2-3	once	CASSQELPSSTDTQYF	TGCGCCAGCAGCCAAGAACTCCCTTCTAGCACAGATACGCAGTATTTT
TRBD2	TRBV13	TRBJ2-7	.	CASSLSLAGGLYEQYF	TGTGCCAGCAGCTTAAGCCTAGCGGGAGGCCTCTACGAGCAGTACTTC
.	TRBV4-1	TRBJ2-1	few	CASSQELYNEQFF	TGCGCCAGCAGCCAAGAGCTGTACAATGAGCAGTTCTTC
.	TRBV27	TRBJ2-7	.	CASSLLSGPLGEQYF	TGTGCCAGCAGTTTGTTGTCCGGGCCCCTGGGCGAGCAGTACTTC